The 12 T cell receptor beta chains below were found in one sample sequenced in a study of blood T cell repertoires in COVID-19. Assay used: immunoSEQ multiplex PCR; TCRdb lists only in-frame clones, some missing. The repertoire holds about 17,000 clones, around 80% seen once, with 22% in the top ten. Specimen: peripheral blood. All receptors come from a man in his 60s with active or convalescent COVID-19.

V is TRBV9 and J is TRBJ2-4; the D gene is possibly TRBD2 (6 bases). The CDR3 length is 15 residues. The germline CDR1 and CDR2 sequences are SGDLS and YYNGEE. With 4 bases removed from V and 8 bases from J, the gap between germline ends came to 19 bases. CDR3 coding DNA: TGTGCCAGCAGCATAGGGACTGGGTCGGCGTACATTCAGTACTTC. Amino acid sequence: CASSIGTGSAYIQYF.

This chain's CDR3 is CASTGLEADTQYF. CDR3 DNA: TGTGCCAGCACTGGACTAGAAGCAGATACGCAGTATTTT. V and J are TRBV2 and TRBJ2-3, with TRBD2 matching 7 bases. CDR3 length: 13 residues. Losses at the gene ends were 7 bases for V and 4 bases for J; bases not matched to a gene: 5. Germline V gene data show CDR1 as SNHLY and CDR2 as FYNNEI.

This clone showed up just a few times. The J gene is TRBJ2-1, the V gene TRBV7-6; a possible D gene is TRBD1 (6 bases). V lost 3 bases to trimming and J lost 7 bases, with 16 bases between them. The CDR3 is 15 amino acids. CDR1 is SGHVS, CDR2 FNYEAQ, per germline. In nucleotides, the CDR3 is TGTGCCAGCAGCTTGGGACAAGGGCCCGGGAATGAGCAGTTCTTC. Residues: CASSLGQGPGNEQFF. The full variable domain, rest sourced from reference TRBV7-6 and TRBJ2-1, is GAGVSQSPRYKVTKRGQDVALRCDPISGHVSLYWYRQALGQGPEFLTYFNYEAQQDKSGLPNDRFSAERPEGSISTLTIQRTEQRDSAMYRCASSLGQGPGNEQFFGPGTRLTVL.

The chain combines TRBV5-6 with TRBJ1-1; a possible D gene is TRBD1 (5 bases). V dropped 1 base and J dropped 0 bases, with 13 bases sitting between them. The CDR3 sequence is 16 residues long. Germline assignment: CDR1 SGHDT and CDR2 YYEEEE. DNA of the CDR3: TGTGCCAGCAGCTTGAGAGTCAGGGCAATGAACACTGAAGCTTTCTTT. It yields the protein CASSLRVRAMNTEAFF.

The CDR3 coding sequence is TGTGCCAGCAGCCCCGGAAGCGGGGCCAGTCTGCCGTTCTTC. Amino acids: CASSPGSGASLPFF. The V gene is TRBV5-8, the J gene TRBJ2-1, with TRBD2 matching 7 bases. Trimming took 4 bases from V and 15 from J; bases not matched to a gene: 16. Germline CDR1 reads SGHTS; CDR2 reads YDEGEE. The CDR3 spans 14 residues.

The chain is built from TRBV20-1 and TRBJ2-7; D call uncertain. The V and J ends lost 5 bases and 5 bases respectively, with 4 bases between them. The CDR3 has 9 residues. Germline lookup yields CDR1 DFQATT and CDR2 SNEGSKA (reference sequence). Here the CDR3 DNA reads TGCAGTGCTTTCAACGAGCAGTACTTC. This gives the protein CSAFNEQYF.

This chain joins TRBV5-1 and TRBJ2-3; a weak D match, TRBD2 (6 bases). CDR1 and CDR2 from the germline V gene are SGHRS and YFSETQ. Trimming removed 3 bases at V and 4 bases at J, with 12 bases between. The CDR3 sequence is 14 residues long. CDR3 DNA: TGCGCCAGCAGCTCGGGACTGTCCTCAGATACGCAGTATTTT. It codes for CASSSGLSSDTQYF. Full variable domain (remainder filled in from reference TRBV5-1 and TRBJ2-3): KAGVTQTPRYLIKTRGQQVTLSCSPISGHRSVSWYQQTPGQGLQFLFEYFSETQRNKGNFPGRFSGRQFSNSRSEMNVSTLELGDSALYLCASSSGLSSDTQYFGPGTRLTVL.

This clone has more than one count but fewer than ten. The V gene is TRBV5-8, the J gene TRBJ2-7; perhaps TRBD2 as D (6 bases). Germline V gene data show CDR1 as SGHTS and CDR2 as YDEGEE. The CDR3 consists of 13 residues. The V and J ends lost 1 base and 6 bases respectively, with 11 bases between them. In DNA form, the CDR3 reads TGTGCCAGCAGCTTGTACGGGGGAGTCGAGCAGTACTTC. Its translation: CASSLYGGVEQYF.

The chain recombines TRBV9 with TRBJ2-3; D may be TRBD1 (5 bases). The CDR3 loop spans 15 amino acids. The germline gives CDR1 SGDLS, CDR2 YYNGEE. Trimming removed 2 bases at V and 2 bases at J, with 12 bases between. The chain's CDR3 is CASSVWGGLTDTQYF. The CDR3 nucleotides are TGTGCCAGCAGCGTTTGGGGCGGCCTCACAGATACGCAGTATTTT.

The rearrangement joins TRBV11-1 to TRBJ2-5; D is perhaps TRBD2 (7 bases). The CDR3 extends over 14 amino acids. In germline, CDR1 is SGHAT, CDR2 FQDESV (reference sequence). The V end was cut by 4 bases, the J end by 5 bases, with 14 bases between. As DNA, the CDR3 is TGTGCCAGCAGCTCAAGAGGGGGGGTTGAGACCCAGTACTTC. This translates into CASSSRGGVETQYF.

The chain uses TRBV5-5 and TRBJ1-5; D unclear. CDR1 and CDR2 from the germline V gene are SGHKS and YYEKEE (reference sequence). The CDR3 is 13 amino acids. V shed 1 base and J shed 4 bases, with 6 bases lying between them. Here the CDR3 reads CASSLYVNQPQHF. The CDR3 nucleotides are TGTGCCAGCAGCTTGTATGTGAATCAGCCCCAGCATTTT.

A few counts support this clone. The genes are TRBV7-6 and TRBJ1-6; D not certain. V gave up 3 bases and J gave up 12 bases, with 9 bases separating them. The CDR3 length is 12 residues. Germline loops: CDR1 SGHVS, CDR2 FNYEAQ. The CDR3: CASSFERGPLHF. The CDR3 region has the DNA TGTGCCAGCAGCTTTGAACGGGGACCCCTCCACTTT.